The clone carrying this T cell receptor beta chain was detected only a few times. Its specificity is unknown. With 6 bases removed from V and 2 bases from J, the gap between germline ends came to 23 bases. Per germline, CDR1 SGHAT and CDR2 FQNNGV. The CDR3 contains 18 residues. These data originate in a study of CD8 T cells in ankylosing spondylitis. The study, taken as a whole, reports: A CD8+ phenotype characterized the disease-linked clones, which were relatively rare in peripheral blood. Reports of some motif variants in reactive arthritis synovial fluid and blood predate this one. A TCR beta motif made of several highly homologous variants seemed typical of ankylosing spondylitis blood. Reported data indicate significant enrichment of disease-linked clones within matched ankylosing spondylitis synovial fluid.

Quantitative 5'-RACE was performed with molecular barcodes, and it yielded the TCR beta libraries. MiXCR, applied by TCRdb to the 5' RACE reads, yields one record per CDR3 protein. Found here are a few hundred thousand distinct CDR3 sequences, roughly 12% of them singletons; the top ten hold 6.5% to 7%. The chain is built from TRBV11-2 and TRBJ2-1, with D perhaps being TRBD1 or TRBD2 (6 bases each). The sample taken for sequencing was blood, either unsorted or a sorted T cell fraction (not recorded which). The clonotype was recovered from a male donor with ankylosing spondylitis. The CDR3 DNA follows: TGTGCCAGCAGGACCTGGGGGGCTAGGAGAGTGGCCTACAATGAGCAGTTCTTC. As protein: CASRTWGARRVAYNEQFF.